This T cell receptor (beta chain) was identified in a study of CD8+CD57+ T cells in acquired aplastic anemia. Study conclusions and caveats: Patients versus controls showed no significant CD8+ Simpson's diversity difference.

As regards this clonotype: Its antigen remains unknown.

Looked up from germline, CDR1 is WSHSY and CDR2 is SAAADI. The CDR3 has 15 residues. V lost 0 bases, J lost 7 bases, and 12 bases lay in between. The use of genomic DNA as template underpinned the TCR beta VDJ and CDR3 profiling. TCRdb re-analysed the reads in MiXCR, keeping a single row per CDR3 protein. The sample yields around 51,000 distinct CDR3 sequences, about two thirds seen once. Input material: sorted CD4+, CD8+, or CD8+CD57+ T cells (not recorded which) from PBMCs. The chain uses TRBV10-2 and TRBJ1-4, with a possible D match to TRBD1 (5 bases). The receptor's source is a human donor in good health, serving as a control. DNA of the CDR3: TGCGCCAGCAGTGAGTCCCGGGGGGTCAGTGAAAAACTGTTTTTT. Translating it yields CASSESRGVSEKLFF.